These 13 T cell receptor beta chains were sequenced from one sample in a study of T cells in Graves' hyperthyroidism and ophthalmopathy. TCR beta CDR3 sequences were amplified from RNA transcripts. RT-PCR in the first round (using the HTBI primer set) targeted the TCR CDR3. TCRdb reprocessed the multiplex PCR reads via MiXCR and lists one record per CDR3 protein. The sample holds roughly 420,000 distinct CDR3 sequences, 15% to 19% seen once. Sequences were obtained from blood. These receptors all come from a woman younger than 35 with Graves' hyperthyroidism.

This clonotype was picked up one time. V is TRBV19 and J is TRBJ1-5; tentative D call: TRBD1 (6 bases). Germline CDR1 and CDR2: LNHDA and SQIVND (reference sequence). V lost 7 bases, J lost 1 base, and 11 bases lay in between. The CDR3 runs to 14 residues. The CDR3 nucleotides are TGTGCCAGTACGAGGGGGGAAAGCAATCAGCCCCAGCATTTT. It codes for CASTRGESNQPQHF.

This clonotype was seen many times. V usage is TRBV6-5 and J usage is TRBJ1-5; D not resolved. This CDR3 is built from 13 residues. V lost 2 bases to trimming and J lost 5 bases, with 7 bases between them. Germline V gene sequence: CDR1 MNHEY, CDR2 SVGAGI. In DNA, the CDR3 is TGTGCCAGCAGTTACGATGGGGATCAGCCCCAGCATTTT. This codes for CASSYDGDQPQHF.

This sequence joins TRBV13 and TRBJ2-1; 7 nucleotides agree with TRBD1. CDR3 length: 14 residues. Germline V gives CDR1 PRHDT, CDR2 FYEKMQ (reference sequence). V shed 5 bases, J shed 4 bases, and the junction held 5 bases outside the gene matches. The CDR3 sequence is CASSLNRGYNEQFF. CDR3 nucleotides: TGTGCCAGCAGCCTTAACAGGGGTTACAATGAGCAGTTCTTC.

The table lists this clonotype with a few counts. The V gene is TRBV6-1, the J gene TRBJ1-5; 8 bases agree with TRBD1. The V gene's germline CDR1 is MNHNS and CDR2 SASEGT. V lost 6 bases, J lost 4 bases, and 8 bases stayed unmatched. The CDR3 length is 15 residues. The CDR3 DNA follows: TGTGCCAGCAGGCCTCAGGGGGCGCTTAATCAGCCCCAGCATTTT. This encodes CASRPQGALNQPQHF.

This clonotype was picked up many times. This chain uses TRBV28 with TRBJ2-7; possible D gene TRBD1, 6 bases. CDR1 and CDR2 from the germline V gene are MDHEN and SYDVKM. V was trimmed by 7 bases and J by 2 bases, leaving 12 bases between them. The CDR3 has 13 amino acids. Here the CDR3 DNA reads TGTGCCAGCAACCCGGGACATACCTACGAGCAGTACTTC. Translation: CASNPGHTYEQYF.

This clonotype occurred many times. V and J are TRBV14 and TRBJ1-1; the D gene is possibly TRBD1 (5 bases). With 2 bases removed from V and 3 bases from J, the gap between germline ends came to 10 bases. This CDR3 region has 14 residues. Per the germline V gene, CDR1 is SGHDN and CDR2 is FVKESK. CDR3 DNA sequence: TGTGCCAGCAGCCAAATAGGGGTTTACACTGAAGCTTTCTTT. Protein product: CASSQIGVYTEAFF.

The chain combines TRBV29-1 with TRBJ2-7; tentatively, D is TRBD2 (6 bases). With 3 bases removed from V and 6 bases from J, the gap between germline ends came to 15 bases. The CDR3 has 13 residues. The germline gives CDR1 SQVTM, CDR2 ANQGSEA. This chain's CDR3 is CSVEGGLGPEQYF. CDR3 bases: TGCAGCGTTGAGGGGGGATTGGGGCCCGAGCAGTACTTC.

This clonotype was picked up many times. CDR3 bases: TGTGCCAGTAGAGTAGCGGCACCCTCCTACGAGCAGTACTTC. Amino acids: CASRVAAPSYEQYF. J is TRBJ2-7 and V is TRBV28; D may be TRBD2 (6 bases). Trimming took 9 bases from V and 0 from J, leaving 15 bases between them. Germline V gene sequence: CDR1 MDHEN, CDR2 SYDVKM. The CDR3 totals 14 residues.

This clonotype was found many times. The CDR3 DNA reads TGTGCCAGCAGCCTGAGGGAGGTAAATTCACCCCTCCACTTT. Protein sequence: CASSLREVNSPLHF. This rearrangement joins TRBV7-9 to TRBJ1-6, with D hard to call. CDR1 and CDR2 (germline): SEHNR, FQNEAQ (reference sequence). The ends were cut back, 5 bases at V and 7 bases at J, with 12 bases in the middle. The CDR3 is made up of 14 amino acids.

As for this clonotype: The junction departs from the called germline gene at one end, perhaps through a read error. The CDR3 nucleotides are TGTGCCAGCAGCTTGGTGAGGGAAGTTAACACTGGAGCTTTCTTT. This codes for CASSLVREVNTGAFF. The chain recombines TRBV5-4 with TRBJ1-1; D unresolved. The germline CDR1 and CDR2 sequences are SGHNT and YYREEE (reference sequence). CDR3 length equals 15 residues.

This clonotype was counted between two and nine times. The chain employs TRBV20-1 and TRBJ1-1; 7 bases are a match to TRBD1. The CDR3 totals 11 residues. Looked up from germline, CDR1 is DFQATT and CDR2 is SNEGSKA (reference sequence). J gave up 10 bases and V 8 bases, and 10 bases lay outside the gene matches. The CDR3 DNA sequence: TGCAGTACCAACAGGGGAAAGGGAGCTTTCTTT. It translates to CSTNRGKGAFF.

Ten or more counts support this clonotype. The chain is built from TRBV12-3 or TRBV12-4 and TRBJ2-1; 15 nucleotides align to TRBD2. The CDR3 totals 18 residues. J lost 4 bases, V lost 4 bases, and 8 bases had no gene match. CDR3 sequence reads: CASSSGTSGGSTYNEQFF. The DNA of the CDR3 is TGTGCCAGCAGTTCTGGGACTAGCGGGGGGTCTACTTACAATGAGCAGTTCTTC.

The rearrangement uses TRBV6-1 and TRBJ2-6, with D uncertain. V gave up 10 bases and J gave up 0 bases, with 16 bases separating them. This CDR3 has 16 residues. Germline loops: CDR1 MNHNS, CDR2 SASEGT. CDR3 coding DNA: TGTGCCACCCGGCGGCCTCATAGCTCTGGGGCCAACGTCCTGACTTTC. Translation: CATRRPHSSGANVLTF.